This entry lists 12 T cell receptor beta chains sequenced from one sample in a study of chemoradiotherapy in HPV16-positive cancers. Only in-frame clones appear in the TCRdb table, and some are missing; sequencing was by immunoSEQ multiplex PCR. Among roughly 16,000 clones listed, approximately 75% were seen once. This sample was gathered from a patient who underwent chemoradiotherapy. These receptors all come from a human donor with HPV-associated anogenital cancer.

This clone showed up just a few times. The chain joins TRBV29-1 to TRBJ2-2; 7 bases are a match to TRBD2. J lost 3 bases, V lost 6 bases, and 1 base had no gene match. The CDR3 length is 12 residues. Per germline, CDR1 SQVTM and CDR2 ANQGSEA. The CDR3 coding sequence is TGCAGCGTGGGACTATACACCGGGGAGCTGTTTTTT. This sequence encodes CSVGLYTGELFF.

V gene TRBV19 combines with J gene TRBJ2-4; TRBD2 matches at 13 bases. The CDR3 has 18 residues. V was clipped by 5 bases and J by 3 bases; unmatched bases: 10. CDR1 and CDR2 from the germline V gene are LNHDA and SQIVND (reference sequence). The CDR3 DNA follows: TGTGCCAGTAGTTCAAGACTAGCGGGGGGCGGGGGCAAAAACATTCAGTACTTC. Translated: CASSSRLAGGGGKNIQYF.

The V gene is TRBV6-5, the J gene TRBJ1-5, with TRBD1 as a possible D gene (5 bases). Germline V gene sequence: CDR1 MNHEY, CDR2 SVGAGI. V was pared by 0 bases and J by 7 bases, with 10 bases between. This CDR3 is 14 amino acids long. The CDR3 coding sequence is TGTGCCAGCAGTTACTCGATAGGGGCGCAGCCCCAGCATTTT. Amino acid sequence: CASSYSIGAQPQHF.

This chain links TRBV19 with TRBJ2-3; possibly TRBD2 for D (6 bases). Germline CDR1 LNHDA, CDR2 SQIVND (reference sequence). V lost 3 bases and J 8 bases, leaving 30 bases between the germline ends. This CDR3 spans 19 amino acids. The CDR3 DNA is TGTGCCAGTAGTATGAGTACTGCGGCGGCGGGGAAATATATTGGTACGCAGTATTTT. This codes for CASSMSTAAAGKYIGTQYF.

V usage is TRBV7-2 and J usage is TRBJ1-5, with D unclear. This CDR3 has 13 amino acids. Germline assignment: CDR1 SGHTA and CDR2 FQGNSA. The V gene lost 1 base and the J gene lost 0 bases, with 1 base spanning the gap. The CDR3 spells CASSLDSNQPQHF. The CDR3 nucleotides read TGTGCCAGCAGCTTAGATAGCAATCAGCCCCAGCATTTT. The whole variable domain, remainder taken from reference TRBV7-2 and TRBJ1-5, is GAGVSQSPSNKVTEKGKDVELRCDPISGHTALYWYRQSLGQGLEFLIYFQGNSAPDKSGLPSDRFSAERTGGSVSTLTIQRTQQEDSAVYLCASSLDSNQPQHFGDGTRLSIL.

The gene calls are TRBV18 and TRBJ2-2, with 12 bases aligning to TRBD1. Trimming at V came to 0 bases and at J to 7 bases, leaving 3 bases not matched to a gene. CDR1 is KGHSH and CDR2 is LQKENI in the germline V gene. This CDR3 contains 16 residues. The CDR3 loop reads CASSPPGQGADGELFF. The CDR3 DNA is TGTGCCAGCTCACCACCGGGACAGGGGGCCGACGGGGAGCTGTTTTTT.

This chain joins TRBV5-5 and TRBJ2-7; D not resolved. The CDR3 has 13 residues. V shed 0 bases and J shed 1 base, with 5 bases lying between them. The germline CDR1 and CDR2 sequences are SGHKS and YYEKEE (reference sequence). The CDR3 DNA is TGTGCCAGCAGCTTGGAAGGTTCCTACGAGCAGTACTTC. Encoded protein: CASSLEGSYEQYF.

This chain connects TRBV11-1 to TRBJ1-1; D is perhaps TRBD1 (5 bases). The CDR3 runs 13 residues. V was clipped by 5 bases and J by 2 bases, with 9 bases between them. Germline-derived CDR1 and CDR2 are SGHAT and FQDESV (reference sequence). CDR3 sequence: CASSTRDNTEAFF. In DNA form, the CDR3 reads TGTGCCAGCAGCACCCGGGACAACACTGAAGCTTTCTTT.

A few counts support this clone. The chain employs TRBV4-3 and TRBJ1-3; possibly TRBD1 for D (5 bases). The CDR3 has 16 amino acids. Germline V gene sequence: CDR1 LGHNA, CDR2 YSLEER. V dropped 1 base and J dropped 2 bases, with 12 bases sitting between them. Here the CDR3 reads CASSQVGGRAGNTIYF. The CDR3, as DNA: TGCGCCAGCAGCCAAGTCGGGGGAAGGGCTGGAAACACCATATATTTT.

The chain couples TRBV7-9 to TRBJ2-5, with D possibly being TRBD1 or TRBD2 (6 bases each). Germline CDR1 and CDR2: SEHNR and FQNEAQ (reference sequence). The V and J ends lost 5 bases and 4 bases respectively, with 20 bases between them. The CDR3 consists of 16 residues. In DNA form, the CDR3 reads TGTGCCAGCAGCGTGGGACTCCAGGGGTCTGGAGAGACCCAGTACTTC. Residues: CASSVGLQGSGETQYF.

This clone was recorded once. The chain carries TRBV5-4 and TRBJ2-5, with 10 bases identical to TRBD2. This CDR3 contains 14 residues. The germline V gene encodes CDR1 SGHNT and CDR2 YYREEE (reference sequence). Trimming took 7 bases from V and 5 from J; bases not matched to a gene: 8. Written as DNA, the CDR3 is TGTGCCAGCTCCAGCGGGGGGGCTAGGGAGACCCAGTACTTC. Residues: CASSSGGARETQYF.

J is TRBJ2-1 and V is TRBV5-1, with TRBD2 matching 9 bases. The V and J ends lost 2 bases and 7 bases, in that order; junction bases with no gene match: 7. Germline CDR1 and CDR2: SGHRS and YFSETQ. CDR3 length: 15 amino acids. The CDR3 nucleotides read TGCGCCAGCAGCTTAGGGACTAGCTATAATAATGAGCAGTTCTTC. Translating it yields CASSLGTSYNNEQFF.